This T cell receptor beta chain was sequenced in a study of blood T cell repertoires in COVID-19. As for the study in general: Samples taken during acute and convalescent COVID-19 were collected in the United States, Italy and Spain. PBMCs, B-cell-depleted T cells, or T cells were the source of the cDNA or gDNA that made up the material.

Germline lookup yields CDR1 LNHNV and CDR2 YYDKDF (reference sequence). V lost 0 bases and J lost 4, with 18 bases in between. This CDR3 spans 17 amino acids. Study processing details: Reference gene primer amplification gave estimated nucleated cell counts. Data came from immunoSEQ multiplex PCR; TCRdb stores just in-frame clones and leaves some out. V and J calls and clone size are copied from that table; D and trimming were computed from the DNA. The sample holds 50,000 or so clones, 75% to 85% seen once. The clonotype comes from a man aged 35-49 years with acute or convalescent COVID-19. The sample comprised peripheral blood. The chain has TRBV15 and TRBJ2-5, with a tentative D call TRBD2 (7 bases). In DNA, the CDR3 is TGTGCCACCAGCAGAGAACGGTCGGGGGGCCAGCGAGAGACCCAGTACTTC. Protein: CATSRERSGGQRETQYF.